Listed here is a single TCR beta chain. Its antigen is currently unknown. Sequence at one end of the junction differs from germline and may be a read error. The entry originates in a study of CD8+CD57+ T cells in acquired aplastic anemia. Across the study: Sorted CD4+ and CD8+ cell DNA averaged roughly 3.2 ug. Whole-study findings and limits: Patients shared 25 to 35 CD8+ CDR3 sequences with controls.

CDR3 and TCR beta VDJ profiling relied on a genomic DNA template. One entry per CDR3 protein, called by TCRdb with MiXCR from the reads. Here the sample spans some 290,000 distinct CDR3 sequences, around 60% being singletons. The germline V gene encodes CDR1 SGDLS and CDR2 YYNGEE. The CDR3 has 13 residues. The source of this sequence is a human donor with severe aplastic anemia or a healthy control (not recorded which). Sequencing used sorted CD4+, CD8+, or CD8+CD57+ T cells (not recorded which) from PBMCs. The chain uses TRBV9 and TRBJ1-2; D is unresolved. The CDR3 nucleotides read TGTGCCAGCACCCCGGGCCCGACCGGTGGCTGCACCTTC. The encoded protein is CASTPGPTGGCTF.